This TCR beta chain is from a study of T cell changes during pregnancy in multiple sclerosis. Some clones are missing from TCRdb's copy, which holds only in-frame ones; the method was immunoSEQ multiplex PCR. The table shows 45,000 to 55,000 clones, with under 90% occurring only once. Germline V gene data show CDR1 as LGHNT and CDR2 as FRNRAP. The V end was cut by 3 bases, the J end by 4 bases, with 11 bases between. This CDR3 contains 14 residues. The starting material was peripheral blood, obtained in the first trimester of pregnancy. The clonotype originates from a female donor in good health, enrolled as a control in a pregnancy study. J is TRBJ2-3 and V is TRBV12-5; no clear D. CDR3 nucleotide sequence: TGTGCTAGTGGTTTATTCAACATGCCAGATACGCAGTATTTT. As protein: CASGLFNMPDTQYF.